Listed here are 8 T cell receptor beta chains from one sample, sequenced in a study of T cell repertoires in cytomegalovirus infection. No antigens are known for them. TCRdb passed the reads through MiXCR, listing each CDR3 protein once. The sample has 60,000 to 75,000 distinct CDR3 sequences, about 22% seen once. Sequencing was done on a sample of PBMCs, sequenced either directly or after in vitro stimulation (not recorded which). These receptors were collected from a human donor in good health (CMV status not recorded). Some clones in this sample may be carry-over from other donors' samples.

This chain connects TRBV20-1 to TRBJ2-3; TRBD1 might be the D (5 bases). CDR1 DFQATT and CDR2 SNEGSKA come from the germline V gene (reference sequence). CDR3 length: 14 residues. V shed 0 bases and J shed 1 base, with 8 bases lying between them. The CDR3 region has the DNA TGCAGTGCTAGAGATCCCAGGGGCACAGATACGCAGTATTTT. This gives the protein CSARDPRGTDTQYF.

The J gene is TRBJ1-2, the V gene TRBV27, with 8 bases lining up with TRBD1. Germline V lookup: CDR1 MNHEY, CDR2 SMNVEV (reference sequence). With V trimmed by 7 bases and J by 7 bases, 14 bases remained unmatched. The CDR3 sequence is 15 residues long. As DNA, the CDR3 is TGTGCCAGCACCTCTAGGGGACAGGTCTCTACTGGCTACACCTTC. Its protein product is CASTSRGQVSTGYTF.

This clonotype was seen a few times. The chain uses TRBV28 and TRBJ2-6; possibly TRBD1 for D (6 bases). V was trimmed by 3 bases and J by 0 bases, leaving 12 bases between them. The CDR3 extends over 17 amino acids. Germline V gene sequence: CDR1 MDHEN, CDR2 SYDVKM. Here the CDR3 reads CASSLVRGGSGANVLTF. The CDR3, as DNA: TGTGCCAGCAGTTTGGTCAGGGGCGGCTCTGGGGCCAACGTCCTGACTTTC. The full variable domain, completed using reference TRBV28 and TRBJ2-6, is DVKVTQSSRYLVKRTGEKVFLECVQDMDHENMFWYRQDPGLGLRLIYFSYDVKMKEKGDIPEGYSVSREKKERFSLILESASTNQTSMYLCASSLVRGGSGANVLTFGAGSRLTVL.

This clonotype has ten or more counts. The rearrangement uses TRBV7-8 and TRBJ1-1; D not resolved. Germline lookup yields CDR1 SGHVS and CDR2 FQNEAQ. V dropped 3 bases and J dropped 11 bases, with 10 bases sitting between them. The CDR3 totals 11 residues. The CDR3 coding sequence is TGTGCCAGCAGCTTCCCCGCTAATGCTTTCTTT. This codes for CASSFPANAFF.

This clonotype was seen ten or more times. The genes are TRBV11-2 and TRBJ2-1; 10 bases fit TRBD2. Germline CDR1 is SGHAT and CDR2 is FQNNGV. With 5 bases clipped from V and 1 base from J, the junction kept 5 bases outside the gene matches. The CDR3 consists of 16 residues. CDR3 region: CASSRELAGSYNEQFF. In DNA form, the CDR3 reads TGTGCCAGCAGCCGGGAACTAGCGGGGTCCTACAATGAGCAGTTCTTC.

There are a few counts of this clonotype. The rearrangement links TRBV7-2 to TRBJ2-1, with unresolved D. V dropped 5 bases and J dropped 8 bases, with 13 bases sitting between them. The length of the CDR3 is 13 residues. Germline CDR1 and CDR2: SGHTA and FQGNSA. This chain's CDR3 is CASSLTRKDEQFF. DNA of the CDR3: TGTGCCAGCAGCCTCACACGGAAGGATGAGCAGTTCTTC.

This chain connects TRBV6-2 or TRBV6-3 to TRBJ1-1; D is uncertain. The germline gives CDR1 MNHEY, CDR2 SVGEGT. V lost 2 bases and J 1 base, leaving 8 bases between the germline ends. The CDR3 contains 14 residues. CDR3 sequence: CASSYLRGNTEAFF. DNA for the CDR3: TGTGCCAGCAGTTACCTACGGGGGAACACTGAAGCTTTCTTT.

This clonotype was seen just once. The chain uses TRBV19 and TRBJ1-5; perhaps TRBD1 as D (5 bases). The CDR3 has 17 residues. Deletions cut 2 bases from V and 6 bases from J, with 20 bases between. Germline-derived CDR1 and CDR2 are LNHDA and SQIVND (reference sequence). The CDR3 DNA sequence: TGTGCCAGTAGTATAAGGGCCGTAGGGGCAAATCCTCAGCCCCAGCATTTT. Residues: CASSIRAVGANPQPQHF.